This TCR beta chain emerged from a study of shared clonotypes between healthy human individuals. Germline V gene sequence: CDR1 MNHEY, CDR2 SVGAGI. The CDR3 consists of 13 residues. Sequenced by immunoSEQ multiplex PCR; TCRdb stores in-frame clones only, minus some. Found here are more than 2 million clones, approximately 96% of them singletons; the top ten hold about 0.13%. Of note for this clone: The antigen is unknown. One end of the junction does not line up with germline, which may come from a read error.

Study-wide findings and caveats: Some naive CD4 clonotypes, around 5%, turned up in common across four donors.

Adult donors, all healthy and HIV-negative, had no recent acute infections or vaccinations. The sample taken for sequencing was naive CD4+ T cells sorted from blood. Regarding subset: CD45RA+ positively selected. The chain uses TRBV6-5 and TRBJ2-2; the D is unclear. This clonotype originated in a man aged 18 to 30 in good health. The CDR3 DNA is TGTGCCAGCGGTTATTCGAACACCGGGGAGCTGTTTTTT. Translating it yields CASGYSNTGELFF.